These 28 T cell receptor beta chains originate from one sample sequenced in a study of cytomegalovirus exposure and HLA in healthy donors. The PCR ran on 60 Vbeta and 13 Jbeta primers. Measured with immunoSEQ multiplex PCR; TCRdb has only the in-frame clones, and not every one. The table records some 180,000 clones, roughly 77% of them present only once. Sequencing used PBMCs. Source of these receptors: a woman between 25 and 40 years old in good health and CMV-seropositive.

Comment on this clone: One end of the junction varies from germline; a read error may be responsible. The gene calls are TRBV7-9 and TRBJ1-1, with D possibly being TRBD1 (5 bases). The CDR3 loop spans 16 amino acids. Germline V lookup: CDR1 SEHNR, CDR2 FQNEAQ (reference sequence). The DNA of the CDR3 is TGTTCCAGCAGCTTAGGATCAGGCGGAACCGGGGGTGAGGCTTTCTTT. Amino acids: CSSSLGSGGTGGEAFF.

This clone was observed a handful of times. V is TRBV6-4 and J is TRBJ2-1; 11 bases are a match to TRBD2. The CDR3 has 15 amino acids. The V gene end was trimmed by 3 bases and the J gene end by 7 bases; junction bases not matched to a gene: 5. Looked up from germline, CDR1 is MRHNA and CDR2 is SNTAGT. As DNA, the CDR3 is TGTGCCAGCAGTGAGTGGCTAGCGGGGGGAAATGAGCAGTTCTTC. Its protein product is CASSEWLAGGNEQFF.

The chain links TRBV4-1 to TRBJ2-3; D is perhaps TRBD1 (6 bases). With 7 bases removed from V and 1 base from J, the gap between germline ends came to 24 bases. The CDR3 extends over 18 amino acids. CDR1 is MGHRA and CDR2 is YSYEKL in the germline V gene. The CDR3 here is CASTKEYFGGFGTDTQYF. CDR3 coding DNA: TGCGCCAGCACCAAGGAATACTTTGGGGGCTTCGGCACAGATACGCAGTATTTT.

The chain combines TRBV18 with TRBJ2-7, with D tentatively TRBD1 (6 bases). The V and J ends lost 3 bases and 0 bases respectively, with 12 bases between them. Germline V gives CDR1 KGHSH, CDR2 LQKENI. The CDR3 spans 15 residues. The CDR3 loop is CASSPGQGSSYEQYF. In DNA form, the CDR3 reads TGTGCCAGCTCACCGGGGCAGGGGTCCTCCTACGAGCAGTACTTC. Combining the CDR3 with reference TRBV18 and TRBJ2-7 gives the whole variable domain NAGVMQNPRHLVRRRGQEARLRCSPMKGHSHVYWYRQLPEEGLKFMVYLQKENIIDESGMPKERFSAEFPKEGPSILRIQQVVRGDSAAYFCASSPGQGSSYEQYFGPGTRLTVT.

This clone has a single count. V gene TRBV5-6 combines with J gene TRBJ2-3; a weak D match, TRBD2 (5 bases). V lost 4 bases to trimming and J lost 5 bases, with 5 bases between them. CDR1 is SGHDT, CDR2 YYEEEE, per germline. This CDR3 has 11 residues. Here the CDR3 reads CASSAGDTQYF. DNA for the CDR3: TGTGCCAGCAGCGCGGGAGATACGCAGTATTTT.

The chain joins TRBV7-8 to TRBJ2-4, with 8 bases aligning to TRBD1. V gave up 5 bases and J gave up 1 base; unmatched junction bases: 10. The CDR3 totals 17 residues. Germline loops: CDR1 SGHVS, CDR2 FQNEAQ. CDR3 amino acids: CASSPGAGGDAKNIQYF. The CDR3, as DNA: TGTGCCAGCAGCCCAGGGGCAGGGGGCGACGCCAAAAACATTCAGTACTTC.

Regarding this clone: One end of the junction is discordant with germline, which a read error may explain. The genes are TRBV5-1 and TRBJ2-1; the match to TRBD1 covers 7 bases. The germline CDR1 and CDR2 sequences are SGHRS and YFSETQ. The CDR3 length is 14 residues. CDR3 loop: CASNLRTGDNEQFF. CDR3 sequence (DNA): TGCGCCAGCAACTTGCGAACAGGGGACAATGAGCAGTTCTTC.

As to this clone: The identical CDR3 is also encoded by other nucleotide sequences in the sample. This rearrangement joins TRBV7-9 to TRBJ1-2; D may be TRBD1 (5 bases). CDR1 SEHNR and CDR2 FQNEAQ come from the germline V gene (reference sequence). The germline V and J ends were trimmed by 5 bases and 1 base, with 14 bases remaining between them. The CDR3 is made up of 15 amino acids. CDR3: CASSTTRQSNYGYTF. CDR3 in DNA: TGTGCCAGCAGCACCACCCGACAGAGTAACTATGGCTACACCTTC.

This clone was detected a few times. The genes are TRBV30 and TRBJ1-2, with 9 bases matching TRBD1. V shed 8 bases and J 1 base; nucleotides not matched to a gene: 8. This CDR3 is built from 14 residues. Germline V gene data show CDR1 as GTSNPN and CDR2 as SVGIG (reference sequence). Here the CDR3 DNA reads TGTGCCGAAGGGGGACAGGGTATTAACTATGGCTACACCTTC. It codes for CAEGGQGINYGYTF.

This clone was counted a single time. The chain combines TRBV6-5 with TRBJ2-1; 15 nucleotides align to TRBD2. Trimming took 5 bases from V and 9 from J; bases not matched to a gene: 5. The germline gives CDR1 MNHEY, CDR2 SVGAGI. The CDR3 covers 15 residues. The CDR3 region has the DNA TGTGCCAGCAGTCGGACTAGCGGGGGGGCGGGTGAGCAGTTCTTC. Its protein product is CASSRTSGGAGEQFF.

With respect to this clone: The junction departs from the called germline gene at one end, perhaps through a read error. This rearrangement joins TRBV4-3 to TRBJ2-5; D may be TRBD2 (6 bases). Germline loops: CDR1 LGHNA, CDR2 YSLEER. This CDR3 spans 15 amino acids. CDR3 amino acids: CASSQVGNCLAGTHF. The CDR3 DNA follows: TGCGCCAGCAGCCAAGTCGGGAACTGTCTCGCCGGGACTCACTTC.

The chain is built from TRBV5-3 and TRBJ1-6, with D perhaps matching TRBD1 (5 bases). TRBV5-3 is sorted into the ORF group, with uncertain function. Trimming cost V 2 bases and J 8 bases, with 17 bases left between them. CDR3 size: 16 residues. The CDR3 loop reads CARSFLSGDGDSPLHF. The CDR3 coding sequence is TGTGCCAGAAGCTTTCTCAGCGGGGACGGAGATTCACCCCTCCACTTT.

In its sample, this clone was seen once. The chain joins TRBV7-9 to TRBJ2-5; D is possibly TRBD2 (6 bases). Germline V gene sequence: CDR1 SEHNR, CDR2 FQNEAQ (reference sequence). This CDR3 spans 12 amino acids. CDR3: CTSAGHQETQYF. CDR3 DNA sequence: TGTACTTCGGCGGGGCACCAAGAGACCCAGTACTTC.

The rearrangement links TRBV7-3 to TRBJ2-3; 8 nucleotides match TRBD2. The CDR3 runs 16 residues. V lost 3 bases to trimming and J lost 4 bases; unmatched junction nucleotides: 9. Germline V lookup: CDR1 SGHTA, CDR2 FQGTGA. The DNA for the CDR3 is TGTGCCAGCAGCTTTTACGGGAGGGTGCGTCCAGATACGCAGTATTTT. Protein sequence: CASSFYGRVRPDTQYF.

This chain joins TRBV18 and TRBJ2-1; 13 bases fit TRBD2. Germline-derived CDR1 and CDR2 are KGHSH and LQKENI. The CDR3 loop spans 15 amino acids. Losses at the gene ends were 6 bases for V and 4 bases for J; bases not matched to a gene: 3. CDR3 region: CASSPTSGGYNEQFF. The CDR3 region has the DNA TGTGCCAGCTCGCCGACTAGCGGGGGGTACAATGAGCAGTTCTTC.

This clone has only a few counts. This CDR3 reads CASSQSTGPSYEQYF. Here the CDR3 DNA reads TGTGCCAGCAGTCAGTCGACAGGGCCCTCCTACGAGCAGTACTTC. V and J are TRBV5-4 and TRBJ2-7, with 7 bases matching TRBD1. This CDR3 region has 15 residues. With V trimmed by 5 bases and J by 0 bases, 8 bases remained unmatched. CDR1 and CDR2 from the germline V gene are SGHNT and YYREEE (reference sequence).

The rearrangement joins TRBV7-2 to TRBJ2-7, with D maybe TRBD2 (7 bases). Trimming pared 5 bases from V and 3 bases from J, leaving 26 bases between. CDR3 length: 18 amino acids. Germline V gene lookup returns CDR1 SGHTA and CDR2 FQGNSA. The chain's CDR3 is CASSPGGEGWGTRYEQYF. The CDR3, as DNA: TGTGCCAGCAGCCCGGGGGGCGAGGGGTGGGGGACCCGCTACGAGCAGTACTTC.

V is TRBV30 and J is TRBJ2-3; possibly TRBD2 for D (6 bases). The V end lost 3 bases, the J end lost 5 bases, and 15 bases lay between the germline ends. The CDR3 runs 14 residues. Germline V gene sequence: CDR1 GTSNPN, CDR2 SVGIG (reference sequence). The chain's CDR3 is CAWSSGGMGDTQYF. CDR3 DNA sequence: TGTGCCTGGAGCTCCGGGGGAATGGGAGATACGCAGTATTTT.

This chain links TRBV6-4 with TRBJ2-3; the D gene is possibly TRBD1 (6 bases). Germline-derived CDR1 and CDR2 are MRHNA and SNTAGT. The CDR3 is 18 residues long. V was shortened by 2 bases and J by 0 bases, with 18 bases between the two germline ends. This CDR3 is CASSDIGQPGYSTDTQYF. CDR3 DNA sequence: TGTGCCAGCAGTGACATCGGACAGCCAGGATATAGCACAGATACGCAGTATTTT.

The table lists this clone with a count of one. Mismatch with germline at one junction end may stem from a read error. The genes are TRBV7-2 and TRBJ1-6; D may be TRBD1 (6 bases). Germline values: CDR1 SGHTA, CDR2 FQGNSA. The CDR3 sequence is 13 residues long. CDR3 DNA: TGTGCCAGCAGCTTGGGGGCGGATTCCCCCCTCCACTTT. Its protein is CASSLGADSPLHF.

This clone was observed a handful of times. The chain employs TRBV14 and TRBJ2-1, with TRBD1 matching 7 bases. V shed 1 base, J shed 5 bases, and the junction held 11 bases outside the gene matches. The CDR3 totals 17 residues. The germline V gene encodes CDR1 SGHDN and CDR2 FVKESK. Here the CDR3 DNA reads TGTGCCAGCAGCCAAGTCACGTTCGGACAGGTTAACAATGAGCAGTTCTTC. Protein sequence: CASSQVTFGQVNNEQFF.

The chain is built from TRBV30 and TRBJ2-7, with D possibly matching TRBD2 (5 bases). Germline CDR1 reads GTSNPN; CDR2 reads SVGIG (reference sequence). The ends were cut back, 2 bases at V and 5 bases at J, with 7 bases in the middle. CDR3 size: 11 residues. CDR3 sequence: CAWSPGNEQYF. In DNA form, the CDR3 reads TGTGCCTGGAGTCCGGGGAACGAGCAGTACTTC.

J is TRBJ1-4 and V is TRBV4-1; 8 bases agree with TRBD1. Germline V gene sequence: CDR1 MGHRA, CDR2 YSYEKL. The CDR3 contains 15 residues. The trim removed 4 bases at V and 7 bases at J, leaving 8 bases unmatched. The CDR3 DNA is TGCGCCAGCAGCCCGTCGGTGACAGGGGTTGAAAAACTGTTTTTT. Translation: CASSPSVTGVEKLFF.

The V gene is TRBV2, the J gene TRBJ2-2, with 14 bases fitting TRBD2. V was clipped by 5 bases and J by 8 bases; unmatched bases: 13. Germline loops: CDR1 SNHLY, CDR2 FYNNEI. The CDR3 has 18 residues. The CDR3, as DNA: TGTGCCAGCAGTCCCCCGGGGGGACTAGCGGGGGCAGGGGGGGAGCTGTTTTTT. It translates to CASSPPGGLAGAGGELFF. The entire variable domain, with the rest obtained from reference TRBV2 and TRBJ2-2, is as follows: EPEVTQTPSHQVTQMGQEVILRCVPISNHLYFYWYRQILGQKVEFLVSFYNNEISEKSEIFDDQFSVERPDGSNFTLKIRSTKLEDSAMYFCASSPPGGLAGAGGELFFGEGSRLTVL.

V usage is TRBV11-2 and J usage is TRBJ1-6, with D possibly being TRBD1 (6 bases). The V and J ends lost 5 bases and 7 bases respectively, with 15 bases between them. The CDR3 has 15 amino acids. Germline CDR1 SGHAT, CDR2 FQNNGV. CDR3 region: CASSDPRGGNSPLHF. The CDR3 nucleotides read TGTGCCAGCAGCGACCCCCGGGGGGGCAATTCACCCCTCCACTTT.

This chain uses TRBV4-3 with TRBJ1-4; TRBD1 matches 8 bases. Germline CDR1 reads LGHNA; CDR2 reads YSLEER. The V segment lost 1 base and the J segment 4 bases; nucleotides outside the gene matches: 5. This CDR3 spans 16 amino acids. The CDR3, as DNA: TGCGCCAGCAGCCAAGTCCCCACAGGGGGTAATGAAAAACTGTTTTTT. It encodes CASSQVPTGGNEKLFF.

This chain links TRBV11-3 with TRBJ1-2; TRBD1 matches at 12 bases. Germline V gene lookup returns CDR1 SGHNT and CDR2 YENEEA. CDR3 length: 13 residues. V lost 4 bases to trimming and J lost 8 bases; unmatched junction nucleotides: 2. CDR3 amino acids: CASSWDRGHGYTF. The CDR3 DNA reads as TGTGCCAGCAGCTGGGACAGGGGGCACGGCTACACCTTC.

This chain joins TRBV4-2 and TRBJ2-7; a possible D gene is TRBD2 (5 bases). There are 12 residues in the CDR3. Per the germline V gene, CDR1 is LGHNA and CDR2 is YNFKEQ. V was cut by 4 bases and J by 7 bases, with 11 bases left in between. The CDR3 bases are TGTGCCAGCAGCCTTGGGAGCAGGGAGCAGTACTTC. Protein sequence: CASSLGSREQYF.